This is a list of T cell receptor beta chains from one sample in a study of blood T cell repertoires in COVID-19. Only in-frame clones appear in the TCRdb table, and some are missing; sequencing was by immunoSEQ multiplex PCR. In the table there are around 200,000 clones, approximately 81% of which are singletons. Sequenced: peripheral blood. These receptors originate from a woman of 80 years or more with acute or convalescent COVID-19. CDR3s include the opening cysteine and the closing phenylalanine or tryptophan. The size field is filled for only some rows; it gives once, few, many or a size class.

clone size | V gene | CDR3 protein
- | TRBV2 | CASSEGIAGTNTGELFF
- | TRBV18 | CASSPSQQGASGELFF
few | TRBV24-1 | CATSGAGSANTEAFF
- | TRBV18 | CASSPMGGYNEQFF
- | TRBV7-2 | CASSLGRQGSQPQHF
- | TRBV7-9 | CASSFPDRPNTGELFF
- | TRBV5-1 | CASSRGAGSHYEQYF
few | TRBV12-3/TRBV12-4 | CASSWGGNQPQHF
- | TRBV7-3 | CASSFSLWTEAFF
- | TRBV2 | CASSGDSYEQYF
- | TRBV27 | CASSQGTFYTEQFF
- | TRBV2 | CASFPGQRLGYGYTF
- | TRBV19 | CASRWGTDTDTQYF
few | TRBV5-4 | CASSFRFRAGRMNTEAFF
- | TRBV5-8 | CASSLVGGPQHF
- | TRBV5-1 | CASSRRDGPNEKLFF
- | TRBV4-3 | CASSQDRKGSAAGGPYEQYF
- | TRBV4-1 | CASSQDGAGNYGYTF
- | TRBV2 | CAIEFIRLAGATGELFF
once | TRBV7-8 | CASSLSRGVDTIYF
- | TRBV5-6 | CASSSTGLGYTF
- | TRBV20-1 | CSASSGTPYEQYF
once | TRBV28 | CASRTVLYNEQFF
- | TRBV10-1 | CASSESRVGAQHF
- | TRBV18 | CASSQTGNGRLGNEKLFF
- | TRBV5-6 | CASSSGTGLNGYTF
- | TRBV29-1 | CSVAGYGGISTDTQYF
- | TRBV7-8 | CASSLGTPGQQPQHF
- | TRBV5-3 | CARSFSLNTEAFF
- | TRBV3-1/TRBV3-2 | CASSRRDRNTEAFF
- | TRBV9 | CASSAVYTGELFF
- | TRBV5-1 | CASSWDIDRAQETQYF
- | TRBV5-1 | CASTREGYNEQFF
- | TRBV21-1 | CASSKEGLGGERGNTIYF
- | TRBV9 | CASSVEDRANTEAFF
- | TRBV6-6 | CASRDPPQGFRGYTF
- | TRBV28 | CASSYRDRPIRPQHF
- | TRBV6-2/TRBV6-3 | CASSSLLSGRPYEQYF
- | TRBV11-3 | CASSLGGGTGDYEQYF
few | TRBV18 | CASSPDWRRAAFF
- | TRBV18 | CASSPQRIGPGTEAFF
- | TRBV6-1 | CASSESPGVSSQPQHF
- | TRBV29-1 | CSGETGFNEQFF
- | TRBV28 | CASSLGTGLYGYTF
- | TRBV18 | CASSPGGQPQHF
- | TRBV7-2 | CASSLSGASETQYF
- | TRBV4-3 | CASSRLLGGAVNTEAFF
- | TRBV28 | CASSRDRGPSEAFF
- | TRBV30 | CAWRGEENEKLFF
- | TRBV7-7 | CASSPAQGASGELFF
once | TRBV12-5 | CASGLNPGQGWQPQHF
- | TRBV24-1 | CATTVGIMNTEAFF
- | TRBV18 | CASSPWPYEQYF
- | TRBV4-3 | CASSQDGFRQGVDEKLFF
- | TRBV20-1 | CSASRPPGKTQYF